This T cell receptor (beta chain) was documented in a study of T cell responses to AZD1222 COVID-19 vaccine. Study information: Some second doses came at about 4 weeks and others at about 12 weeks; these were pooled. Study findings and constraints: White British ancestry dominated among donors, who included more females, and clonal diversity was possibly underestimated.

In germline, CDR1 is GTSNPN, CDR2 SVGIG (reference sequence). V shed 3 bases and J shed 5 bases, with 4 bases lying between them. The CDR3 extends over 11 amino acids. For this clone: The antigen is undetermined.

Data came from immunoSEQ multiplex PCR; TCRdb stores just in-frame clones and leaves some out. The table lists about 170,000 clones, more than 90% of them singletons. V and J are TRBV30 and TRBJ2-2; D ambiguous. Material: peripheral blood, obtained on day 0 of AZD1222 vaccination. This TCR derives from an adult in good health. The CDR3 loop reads CAWRGTGELFF. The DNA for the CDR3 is TGTGCCTGGAGGGGGACCGGGGAGCTGTTTTTT.